This T cell receptor (beta chain) was sequenced in a study of OX40 agonist ivuxolimab in advanced cancers. Turning to the study itself: Melanoma, hepatocellular carcinoma, head and neck or renal cell cancer occurred in dose-escalation patients.

Using immunoSEQ multiplex PCR, the repertoire was profiled, and TCRdb retains in-frame clones only, with some absent. The sample carries roughly 87,000 clones, approximately 92% recorded once. Germline lookup yields CDR1 SGHDT and CDR2 YYEEEE. The junction had 15 bases not matched to a gene; V was cut back by 3 bases and J by 7 bases. The CDR3 sequence is 17 residues long. The input for sequencing was CD4+ or CD8+ T cells sorted from blood, taken in a trial of the OX40 agonist ivuxolimab. The V and J genes are TRBV5-6 and TRBJ2-1; the match to TRBD1 covers 8 bases. The sequence was obtained from an adult with an advanced solid tumor such as melanoma, head and neck, liver or kidney cancer. The CDR3 DNA sequence: TGTGCCAGCAGCTCCTTACCGGACAGGGAAGAAGGTAATGAGCAGTTCTTC. It encodes CASSSLPDREEGNEQFF. Filled out from reference TRBV5-6 and TRBJ2-1, the complete variable domain reads DAGVTQSPTHLIKTRGQQVTLRCSPKSGHDTVSWYQQALGQGPQFIFQYYEEEERQRGNFPDRFSGHQFPNYSSELNVNALLLGDSALYLCASSSLPDREEGNEQFFGPGTRLTVL.